A selection of T cell receptor beta chains follows, all from one sample in a study of cytomegalovirus exposure and HLA in healthy donors. Produced via immunoSEQ multiplex PCR; TCRdb's table is partial and in-frame only. This table has 150,000 to 180,000 clones, about 83% appearing once. Sequencing input: PBMCs. The receptors were sampled from a woman between 40 and 55 years old in good health and CMV-seronegative. Both conserved end residues are part of each CDR3. The order of the fields is D gene, V gene, J gene, clone size, CDR3 DNA, CDR3 protein. A D gene is named only where the DNA matches it firmly. Clone size, where shown, is once, few, many, or a class for clones that have expanded.

NA	TRBV18	TRBJ2-3	NA	TGTGCCAGCTCACCCCCGTTTGTCACAGATACGCAGTATTTT	CASSPPFVTDTQYF
NA	TRBV29-1	TRBJ1-3	NA	TGCAGCGTTTCCCAGGCCGGAAACACCATATATTTT	CSVSQAGNTIYF
TRBD1	TRBV29-1	TRBJ1-2	NA	TGCAGCGTTGTAGGGACAGGGAGGGACTATGGCTACACCTTC	CSVVGTGRDYGYTF
NA	TRBV2	TRBJ1-4	NA	TGTGCCAGCAGGTGGGCGGGCGCAACTAATGAAAAACTGTTTTTT	CASRWAGATNEKLFF
TRBD1	TRBV15	TRBJ2-3	once	TGTGCCACCAGCGTTGAAATGGACAGGATGGGCCCAGATACGCAGTATTTT	CATSVEMDRMGPDTQYF
TRBD1	TRBV11-2	TRBJ2-3	NA	TGTGCCAGCAGCTTCCGGGACAGGGGCACAGATACGCAGTATTTT	CASSFRDRGTDTQYF
NA	TRBV27	TRBJ1-2	NA	TGTGCCAGCAGTTTATTCCCCGGTAGTGGCTACACCTTC	CASSLFPGSGYTF
NA	TRBV11-2	TRBJ1-1	NA	TGTGCCAGCAGCTTAGCTCCCAAAGGAGGCACTGAAGCTTTCTTT	CASSLAPKGGTEAFF
NA	TRBV18	TRBJ2-5	NA	TGTGCCAGCTCACCCGGGAAGGAGACCCAGTACTTC	CASSPGKETQYF
TRBD1	TRBV5-1	TRBJ2-5	NA	TGCGCCAGCAGGCCGGGACAGGGGGTTTCGGAGACCCAGTACTTC	CASRPGQGVSETQYF
NA	TRBV5-1	TRBJ2-5	NA	TGCGCCAGCAGCTTGGCATCATGGGGCAGAACGTTTAAAGAGACCCAGTACTTC	CASSLASWGRTFKETQYF
TRBD1	TRBV5-4	TRBJ2-7	NA	TGTGCCAGCAGCTCCCCGGGACAGGGGTACGAGCAGTACTTC	CASSSPGQGYEQYF
TRBD2	TRBV7-9	TRBJ2-3	once	TGTGCCAGCAGCTTGTGGGAGGGACGGAATATAGATACGCAGTATTTT	CASSLWEGRNIDTQYF
NA	TRBV6-6	TRBJ2-6	NA	TGTGCCAGCAGGGGGGGTTCTGGGGCCAACGTCCTGACTTTC	CASRGGSGANVLTF
NA	TRBV5-1	TRBJ1-3	NA	TGCGCCAGCAGCTTGGGCCAGGCGAGAACTGGAAACACCATATATTTT	CASSLGQARTGNTIYF
TRBD1	TRBV7-7	TRBJ2-7	NA	TGTGCTAGCAGCACCCGGACAGGGGAAGGCGAGCAGTACTTC	CASSTRTGEGEQYF
TRBD2	TRBV5-1	TRBJ2-7	NA	TGCGCCAGCGGTCCTGCGGGAGGGAACTACGAGCAGTACTTC	CASGPAGGNYEQYF
TRBD2	TRBV5-1	TRBJ2-5	NA	TGCGCCAGCAGCCCCCCGGGGCGGGGGGAGACCCAGTACTTC	CASSPPGRGETQYF
NA	TRBV5-1	TRBJ1-5	NA	TGCGCCAGCAGCTTAGGGGAAAGGGCAGGGCAGCCCCAGCATTTT	CASSLGERAGQPQHF
NA	TRBV11-3	TRBJ2-3	NA	TGTGCCAGCAGCTTAGCGGTTCTAGACACAGATACGCAGTATTTT	CASSLAVLDTDTQYF
NA	TRBV18	TRBJ2-6	NA	TGTGCCAGCTCACCCCGTGAGGGTGCCGGGGCCAACGTCCTGACTTTC	CASSPREGAGANVLTF
TRBD1	TRBV19	TRBJ2-1	NA	TGTGCCAGTCGGGACAGGGCTTTTGGGCAGTTCTTC	CASRDRAFGQFF
TRBD2	TRBV30	TRBJ2-3	NA	TGTGCCTGGAGGGGGACTAGATCTACAGATACGCAGTATTTT	CAWRGTRSTDTQYF
TRBD2	TRBV7-9	TRBJ2-1	NA	TGTGCCAGCAGCCAGGCTAGCGGGGGCCCCCCCTCCTACAATGAGCAGTTCTTC	CASSQASGGPPSYNEQFF
TRBD1	TRBV5-1	TRBJ1-1	NA	TGCGCCAGCAGCATCGGGACAGGGCCTAGTGAAGCTTTCTTT	CASSIGTGPSEAFF
NA	TRBV9	TRBJ2-7	NA	TGTGCCAGCAGCGAGGGGTACGAGCAGTACTTC	CASSEGYEQYF
NA	TRBV6-5	TRBJ1-1	NA	TGTGCCAGCAGTTACTCGATGGGGGGGACTGAAGCTTTCTTT	CASSYSMGGTEAFF
TRBD1	TRBV7-9	TRBJ2-6	NA	TGTGCCAGCAGCTTAGTTTGGGACAGGCTAAGCTCTGGGGCCAACGTCCTGACTTTC	CASSLVWDRLSSGANVLTF
NA	TRBV5-1	TRBJ2-4	NA	TGCGCCAGCAGTTCGGGAGTTCTAGCCAAAAACATTCAGTACTTC	CASSSGVLAKNIQYF
NA	TRBV5-5	TRBJ1-3	few	TGTGCCAGCCGACCTCACGGCGGGGGCGGCAACACCATATATTTT	CASRPHGGGGNTIYF
NA	TRBV9	TRBJ2-1	NA	TGTGCCAGCAGCGTATCAGGGGCCGGCTCCTACAATGAGCAGTTCTTC	CASSVSGAGSYNEQFF
NA	TRBV6-5	TRBJ2-7	NA	TGTGCCAGCAGTTACCAGGGGATCTACGAGCAGTACTTC	CASSYQGIYEQYF
TRBD1	TRBV5-1	TRBJ1-5	NA	TGCGCCAGCAGCTTCCGGGACAGGGGGCCGCCGGGACCTTATAGCAATCAGCCCCAGCATTTT	CASSFRDRGPPGPYSNQPQHF
TRBD1	TRBV29-1	TRBJ1-2	NA	TGCAGCGTTGCTGCGAGAGGGGACAGGACGCTCTATGGCTACACCTTC	CSVAARGDRTLYGYTF
NA	TRBV6-1	TRBJ1-2	NA	TGTGCCAGCACCGATGGCTTCTATGGCTACACCTTC	CASTDGFYGYTF
NA	TRBV21-1	TRBJ2-3	NA	TGTGCCAGCATAGGAGACAGCACAGATACGCAGTATTTT	CASIGDSTDTQYF
NA	TRBV6-5	TRBJ1-2	NA	TGTGCCAGCAGTTACTCGAATCTGCGGGCTGGGGGCTACACCTTC	CASSYSNLRAGGYTF
NA	TRBV6-5	TRBJ1-1	NA	TGTGCCAGCAGTCGCAACACCGACACTGAAGCTTTCTTT	CASSRNTDTEAFF
NA	TRBV19	TRBJ1-4	once	TGTGCCAGTAGTATATGGGGAAGGGGTGAAAAACTGTTTTTT	CASSIWGRGEKLFF
TRBD1	TRBV2	TRBJ1-1	NA	TGTGCCAGCCTACGACAGGGACCGAACACTGAAGCTTTCTTT	CASLRQGPNTEAFF
NA	TRBV2	TRBJ1-6	NA	TGTGCCAGCAGGGGCGGGAGTACAGCTTATAATTCACCCCTCCACTTT	CASRGGSTAYNSPLHF
TRBD1	TRBV7-9	TRBJ1-2	NA	TGTGCCAGCAGCATAACAGGGGCTAACTATGGCTACACCTTC	CASSITGANYGYTF
TRBD1	TRBV28	TRBJ2-4	few	TGTGCCAGCAGGTTAAGGACAGGGGTAGCCAAAAACATTCAGTACTTC	CASRLRTGVAKNIQYF
NA	TRBV6-5	TRBJ1-1	NA	TGTGCCAGCAGTTTAGAAGGAAGCCTAGATGAAGCTTTCTTT	CASSLEGSLDEAFF
TRBD2	TRBV6-5	TRBJ2-1	few	TGTGCCAGCAGACTAGCGGACTCCTACAATGAGCAGTTCTTC	CASRLADSYNEQFF
NA	TRBV7-9	TRBJ1-4	NA	TGTGCCAGCAGCGACGGCGGAGCTGCAACTAATGAAAAACTGTTTTTT	CASSDGGAATNEKLFF
TRBD1	TRBV5-4	TRBJ1-2	NA	TGTGCCAGCAGATTCGACAGGGAAGGCGGCTACACCTTC	CASRFDREGGYTF
NA	TRBV5-4	TRBJ2-5	NA	TGTGCCAGCAGCTTGGGCAGGCAAGAGACCCAGTACTTC	CASSLGRQETQYF
NA	TRBV2	TRBJ2-7	NA	TGTGCCAGCAGTCGGGGGTACCCCTACGAGCAGTACTTC	CASSRGYPYEQYF